This T cell receptor (beta chain) was observed in a study of T cell repertoires in cytomegalovirus infection. A single record per CDR3 protein comes from TCRdb applying MiXCR to the reads. This sample has over 450,000 distinct CDR3 sequences; around 11% occur once, and the top ten carry 10%. V lost 5 bases, J lost 0 bases, and 22 bases lay in between. The CDR3 is 18 amino acids. CDR1 and CDR2 (germline): MNHGY, SAAAGT. As regards this clonotype: Just one base apart from a much larger clone, this may be a read error.

This clonotype originated in a human donor in good health (CMV status not recorded). Some clones in this sample may be carry-over from other donors' samples. Sequencing was carried out using PBMCs. The V call is TRBV6-8, the J call TRBJ2-5, with D possibly TRBD2 on 6 matching bases. CDR3 nucleotide sequence: TGTGCCAGCAGTGGCGGGGCTAGCGAGGGGATATACCAAGAGACCCAGTACTTC. This translates into CASSGGASEGIYQETQYF.